What follows are 19 T cell receptor beta chains derived from one specimen sequenced in a study of coeliac disease. TCRdb's copy holds only in-frame clones and misses some; the assay was immunoSEQ multiplex PCR. The sample records about 4,900 clones, less than 70% being singletons. Sequencing input: lymphocytes from the gut lamina propria. The origin of the receptors is a woman between 40 and 50 years old.

J is TRBJ1-2 and V is TRBV6-1; D is ambiguous. The V end lost 7 bases, the J end lost 6 bases, and 15 bases lay between the germline ends. CDR3 size: 13 residues. Germline V gene sequence: CDR1 MNHNS, CDR2 SASEGT. CDR3 DNA sequence: TGTGCCAGCATCGCGACGGGTGTCCATGGCTACACCTTC. Translated: CASIATGVHGYTF.

In its sample, this clone ranks as medium-sized. The chain carries TRBV29-1 and TRBJ1-4; D is ambiguous. Per germline, CDR1 SQVTM and CDR2 ANQGSEA. V lost 4 bases and J lost 4, with 7 bases in between. The CDR3 is 12 amino acids. The DNA for the CDR3 is TGCAGCGTTGGTTGGAGTAATGAAAAACTGTTTTTT. It translates to CSVGWSNEKLFF.

The chain employs TRBV19 and TRBJ1-2; D is ambiguous. CDR1 LNHDA and CDR2 SQIVND come from the germline V gene (reference sequence). CDR3 length equals 12 residues. Trimming stripped 5 bases from V and 4 bases from J, with 8 bases between. CDR3 DNA sequence: TGTGCCAGTAGTTATAGTGGCTATGGCTACACCTTC. Translation: CASSYSGYGYTF.

This chain uses TRBV29-1 with TRBJ1-1, with TRBD1 matching over 9 bases. The trim removed 6 bases at V and 5 bases at J, leaving 10 bases unmatched. This CDR3 region has 14 residues. Germline lookup yields CDR1 SQVTM and CDR2 ANQGSEA. CDR3 protein: CSVHRDRDWTEAFF. The CDR3 nucleotides read TGCAGCGTCCACCGGGACAGGGATTGGACTGAAGCTTTCTTT.

CDR3 in DNA: TGTGCCAGTAGTATACCCCCCTGGGGGCCCCCCGGGGCCAACGTCCTGACTTTC. Translation: CASSIPPWGPPGANVLTF. J is TRBJ2-6 and V is TRBV19, with TRBD1 as a possible D gene (6 bases). This CDR3 is built from 18 residues. Germline V gene sequence: CDR1 LNHDA, CDR2 SQIVND (reference sequence). V was shortened by 2 bases and J by 4 bases, with 18 bases between the two germline ends.

The rearrangement links TRBV29-1 to TRBJ2-2, with no clear D. CDR3 length: 11 amino acids. V lost 5 bases and J lost 6, with 7 bases in between. The germline gives CDR1 SQVTM, CDR2 ANQGSEA. The CDR3, as DNA: TGCAGCGTTACTACACCCGGGGAGCTGTTTTTT. Translating it yields CSVTTPGELFF.

The sample holds one count of this clone. The genes are TRBV7-2 and TRBJ2-7, with TRBD2 matching 9 bases. The CDR3 totals 14 residues. Trimming took 5 bases from V and 3 from J; bases not matched to a gene: 5. The germline gives CDR1 SGHTA, CDR2 FQGNSA. CDR3 nucleotide sequence: TGTGCCAGCAGCCCCCGGACTAGCGTCTACGAGCAGTACTTC. This encodes CASSPRTSVYEQYF.

V and J are TRBV6-5 and TRBJ2-7, with D perhaps TRBD1 (6 bases). Trimming left V 6 bases short and J 5 bases short, with 20 bases between. The germline CDR1 and CDR2 sequences are MNHEY and SVGAGI. This CDR3 is built from 15 residues. CDR3 sequence (DNA): TGTGCCAGCAGCCTAGAGGACAGTGGTATCAACGAGCAGTACTTC. Translation gives CASSLEDSGINEQYF.

The V gene is TRBV5-8, the J gene TRBJ2-7, with D possibly TRBD1 on 5 matching bases. The CDR3 loop spans 15 amino acids. Germline V CDR1 and CDR2: SGHTS, YDEGEE. The V and J ends lost 0 bases and 5 bases respectively, with 15 bases between them. CDR3 DNA: TGTGCCAGCAGCTTGGTATCCCCAGGGTACGACGAGCAGTACTTC. Amino acid sequence: CASSLVSPGYDEQYF. Supplemented by reference TRBV5-8 and TRBJ2-7, the full variable domain reads EAGVTQSPTHLIKTRGQQATLRCSPISGHTSVYWYQQALGLGLQFLLWYDEGEERNRGNFPPRFSGRQFPNYSSELNVNALELEDSALYLCASSLVSPGYDEQYFGPGTRLTVT.

J is TRBJ1-2 and V is TRBV6-1; D call uncertain. The CDR3 is made up of 14 amino acids. Germline loops: CDR1 MNHNS, CDR2 SASEGT. V lost 2 bases and J lost 2, with 9 bases in between. CDR3 region: CASSERRENYGYTF. CDR3 bases: TGTGCCAGCAGTGAACGTAGAGAAAACTATGGCTACACCTTC.

The chain recombines TRBV7-9 with TRBJ2-1, with D maybe TRBD2 (6 bases). V lost 3 bases to trimming and J lost 9 bases, with 15 bases between them. Germline CDR1 reads SEHNR; CDR2 reads FQNEAQ (reference sequence). The CDR3 covers 14 residues. CDR3 nucleotide sequence: TGTGCCAGCAGCTTCTTTGGAGGGGAACGTGAGCAGTTCTTC. Amino acids: CASSFFGGEREQFF.

V usage is TRBV19 and J usage is TRBJ1-5; TRBD1 aligns across 7 bases. Germline loops: CDR1 LNHDA, CDR2 SQIVND (reference sequence). This CDR3 is 15 amino acids long. The trim removed 1 base at V and 2 bases at J, leaving 2 bases unmatched. The CDR3: CASSIAGQGNQPQHF. The CDR3 bases are TGTGCCAGTAGTATAGCAGGACAGGGCAATCAGCCCCAGCATTTT.

The count of this clone is one. This chain joins TRBV28 and TRBJ1-2; maybe TRBD1 (5 bases). CDR1 is MDHEN and CDR2 is SYDVKM in the germline V gene. The CDR3 totals 12 residues. Trimming stripped 3 bases from V and 5 bases from J, with 7 bases between. CDR3 nucleotides: TGTGCCAGCAGTTTGACAGCATATGGCTACACCTTC. This sequence encodes CASSLTAYGYTF.

The J gene is TRBJ1-2, the V gene TRBV4-2; 7 bases fit TRBD1. This CDR3 is 18 amino acids long. The germline CDR1 and CDR2 sequences are LGHNA and YNFKEQ. V lost 1 base to trimming and J lost 5 bases; unmatched junction nucleotides: 16. Here the CDR3 DNA reads TGTGCCAGCAGCCAAGTGGCCTACGAGGGACAGCGCGCGTATGGCTACACCTTC. This encodes CASSQVAYEGQRAYGYTF.

The chain has TRBV7-3 and TRBJ2-5, with 10 bases aligning to TRBD1. The CDR3 has 16 amino acids. V gave up 1 base and J gave up 5 bases; unmatched junction bases: 7. Looked up from germline, CDR1 is SGHTA and CDR2 is FQGTGA. In DNA, the CDR3 is TGTGCCAGCAGCTTAAGGACAGGGGGGTCGAGGGAGACCCAGTACTTC. It yields the protein CASSLRTGGSRETQYF.

This chain joins TRBV2 and TRBJ1-4; D perhaps matches TRBD1 (5 bases). Germline CDR1 SNHLY, CDR2 FYNNEI. The CDR3 spans 15 residues. V shed 6 bases and J shed 3 bases, with 14 bases lying between them. As DNA, the CDR3 is TGTGCCAGCAGGGAGCAGGGTACGCCTAATGAAAAACTGTTTTTT. As protein: CASREQGTPNEKLFF.

The J gene is TRBJ1-1, the V gene TRBV11-3; TRBD1 is a possible D gene (6 bases). From germline, CDR1 is SGHNT and CDR2 YENEEA. The CDR3 spans 13 residues. The ends were cut back, 5 bases at V and 3 bases at J, with 10 bases in the middle. CDR3 in DNA: TGTGCCAGCAGCCCCGGGGGGCACACTGAAGCTTTCTTT. Translated, it gives CASSPGGHTEAFF.

This sequence joins TRBV6-6 and TRBJ1-3; D is unresolved. The germline CDR1 and CDR2 sequences are MNHNY and SVGAGI (reference sequence). CDR3 length: 13 residues. V lost 6 bases and J lost 0, with 6 bases in between. The CDR3 bases are TGTGCCAGCAGCTCTAACTCTGGAAACACCATATATTTT. This encodes CASSSNSGNTIYF.

There are a few counts of this clone. The chain employs TRBV28 and TRBJ2-3; 14 bases are a match to TRBD2. Germline trimming cut 4 bases from V and 5 bases from J; bases unmatched to any gene: 8. This CDR3 contains 17 residues. Per the germline V gene, CDR1 is MDHEN and CDR2 is SYDVKM. The CDR3 reads CASSSRLAGGPVDTQYF. The CDR3 nucleotides are TGTGCCAGCAGTTCCAGACTAGCGGGAGGGCCGGTAGATACGCAGTATTTT.